Each of the 3 T cell receptor beta chains below was sequenced from the same sample in a study of T cell responses to AZD1222 COVID-19 vaccine. Clones were sequenced by immunoSEQ multiplex PCR, and TCRdb holds only the in-frame ones, with some missing. The data contain over 150,000 clones, 80% to 95% of them singletons. The sample in question was peripheral blood, obtained 28 days after the second AZD1222 dose. The receptors derive from an adult who received the AZD1222 COVID-19 vaccine.

V gene TRBV21-1 combines with J gene TRBJ1-5. TRBV21-1 is listed as a pseudogene. This CDR3 has 12 residues. The CDR3 bases are TGTGCCAGCAGAAGCGGGAATCAGCCCCAGCATTTT. Translating it yields CASRSGNQPQHF.

J is TRBJ2-7 and V is TRBV28; D might be TRBD2 (6 bases). The CDR3 consists of 12 residues. Trimming left V 6 bases short and J 3 bases short, with 9 bases between. Germline values: CDR1 MDHEN, CDR2 SYDVKM. CDR3 DNA: TGTGCCAGCAGAGAGGACTACTACGAGCAGTACTTC. Amino acids: CASREDYYEQYF.

The chain has TRBV4-2 and TRBJ2-1, with 8 bases that match TRBD2. This CDR3 has 16 amino acids. J gave up 4 bases and V 0 bases, and 5 bases lay outside the gene matches. Germline CDR1 and CDR2: LGHNA and YNFKEQ. CDR3 nucleotides: TGTGCCAGCAGCCAAGAACCCCCTAGCGGGTACAATGAGCAGTTCTTC. Amino acids: CASSQEPPSGYNEQFF.